These 20 T cell receptor beta chains were all obtained from the same sample, sequenced in a study of cytomegalovirus exposure and HLA in healthy donors. 60 Vbeta and 13 Jbeta primers were used in PCR. Here immunoSEQ multiplex PCR was the method, and the copy in TCRdb shows in-frame clones only, minus some. The sample has under 200,000 clones, around 77% seen once. The sequencing sample was made of PBMCs. The receptors shown here come from a man in his fifties or sixties in good health and CMV-seronegative.

The rearrangement links TRBV4-1 to TRBJ2-2; tentative D call: TRBD2 (5 bases). The germline V gene encodes CDR1 MGHRA and CDR2 YSYEKL. CDR3 length equals 14 residues. The germline V and J ends were trimmed by 2 bases and 6 bases, with 10 bases remaining between them. The CDR3 sequence: CASSQSSGAGELFF. CDR3 DNA: TGCGCCAGCAGCCAATCGTCCGGGGCCGGGGAGCTGTTTTTT.

The chain couples TRBV19 to TRBJ2-2; D might be TRBD1 (6 bases). Germline-derived CDR1 and CDR2 are LNHDA and SQIVND (reference sequence). This CDR3 has 14 residues. Trimming took off 5 bases at V and 1 base at J, with 8 bases between the two ends. This CDR3 reads CASSLTGNTGELFF. CDR3 coding DNA: TGTGCCAGTAGTTTGACAGGGAACACCGGGGAGCTGTTTTTT.

The chain couples TRBV7-8 to TRBJ1-3; 8 bases match TRBD1. This CDR3 contains 15 residues. Germline trimming cut 3 bases from V and 4 bases from J; bases unmatched to any gene: 5. Germline CDR1 is SGHVS and CDR2 is FQNEAQ. The CDR3 loop reads CASSFSTGAGNTIYF. DNA of the CDR3: TGTGCCAGCAGCTTCTCGACAGGGGCGGGAAACACCATATATTTT.

V is TRBV7-6 and J is TRBJ1-1; a weak D match, TRBD1 (6 bases). The CDR3 covers 17 residues. The V gene's germline CDR1 is SGHVS and CDR2 FNYEAQ. Trimming stripped 0 bases from V and 3 bases from J, with 17 bases between. The CDR3 sequence is CASSLAAATGLYTEAFF. The CDR3 DNA reads as TGTGCCAGCAGCTTAGCTGCGGCCACAGGGCTGTACACTGAAGCTTTCTTT.

This clone was seen a few times. V and J are TRBV5-1 and TRBJ2-6; D is possibly TRBD1 (6 bases). Looked up from germline, CDR1 is SGHRS and CDR2 is YFSETQ. V lost 4 bases to trimming and J lost 0 bases, with 8 bases between them. The CDR3 contains 15 residues. DNA of the CDR3: TGCGCCAGCAGCGCGGACAGCTCTGGGGCCAACGTCCTGACTTTC. Translated, it gives CASSADSSGANVLTF.

The gene calls are TRBV19 and TRBJ2-7; D remains ambiguous. The CDR3 sequence is 13 residues long. Trimming cost V 4 bases and J 1 base, with 8 bases left between them. Per germline, CDR1 LNHDA and CDR2 SQIVND (reference sequence). CDR3 nucleotides: TGTGCCAGTAGTACCCCCCCATCCTACGAGCAGTACTTC. This translates into CASSTPPSYEQYF.

CDR3: CASSSIRDRGARGEKLFF. The CDR3, as DNA: TGTGCCAGCAGCTCGATACGGGACAGGGGGGCGCGAGGTGAAAAACTGTTTTTT. The chain combines TRBV28 with TRBJ1-4; 11 nucleotides agree with TRBD1. Trimming removed 6 bases from V and 7 bases from J; junction bases left unmatched: 16. The germline V gene encodes CDR1 MDHEN and CDR2 SYDVKM. The CDR3 runs to 18 residues.

The J gene is TRBJ2-7, the V gene TRBV6-5; TRBD1 agrees at 7 bases. There are 14 residues in the CDR3. From germline, CDR1 is MNHEY and CDR2 SVGAGI. J gave up 4 bases and V 7 bases, and 10 bases lay outside the gene matches. The DNA for the CDR3 is TGTGCCAGCACCGTAAGACAGGGACCGTACGAGCAGTACTTC. This encodes CASTVRQGPYEQYF.

This clone was observed a few times. The rearrangement joins TRBV5-6 to TRBJ1-2; 9 positions match TRBD1. The V segment lost 2 bases and the J segment 4 bases; nucleotides outside the gene matches: 18. This CDR3 has 19 residues. Germline-derived CDR1 and CDR2 are SGHDT and YYEEEE. CDR3 residues: CASSFDPGQGNLHSYGYTF. DNA for the CDR3: TGTGCCAGCAGCTTCGACCCGGGACAGGGAAACCTTCATAGCTATGGCTACACCTTC.

The rearrangement uses TRBV6-4 and TRBJ2-7; 8 bases align to TRBD1. The CDR3 spans 14 residues. V lost 5 bases, J lost 4 bases, and 7 bases stayed unmatched. Germline CDR1 and CDR2: MRHNA and SNTAGT. The CDR3 protein is CASSPPGQVYEQYF. CDR3 DNA sequence: TGTGCCAGCAGTCCGCCGGGACAGGTATACGAGCAGTACTTC.

The chain joins TRBV6-5 to TRBJ2-7; the match to TRBD1 covers 8 bases. The J segment lost 2 bases and the V segment lost 3 bases, leaving 6 bases of the junction unmatched. Germline loops: CDR1 MNHEY, CDR2 SVGAGI. This CDR3 has 15 amino acids. The CDR3 sequence: CASSYDPGQAYEQYF. CDR3 sequence (DNA): TGTGCCAGCAGTTATGATCCGGGACAGGCCTACGAGCAGTACTTC.

This rearrangement joins TRBV5-1 to TRBJ1-1; possible D gene TRBD1, 5 bases. V was trimmed by 3 bases and J by 7 bases, leaving 10 bases between them. The germline V gene encodes CDR1 SGHRS and CDR2 YFSETQ. The CDR3 has 12 residues. Here the CDR3 DNA reads TGCGCCAGCAGCTCGCGGACACGTGAAGCTTTCTTT. This sequence encodes CASSSRTREAFF.

V gene TRBV18 combines with J gene TRBJ1-2; 9 positions match TRBD1. The V gene's germline CDR1 is KGHSH and CDR2 LQKENI. V lost 2 bases and J lost 4; bases outside the gene matches: 8. This CDR3 has 16 amino acids. In DNA, the CDR3 is TGTGCCAGCTCACCAGAAGAACAGGGGGCGAGCTATGGCTACACCTTC. Amino acids: CASSPEEQGASYGYTF.

This sequence joins TRBV2 and TRBJ1-5, with 10 bases fitting TRBD1. This CDR3 spans 18 amino acids. With 3 bases clipped from V and 7 bases from J, the junction kept 15 bases outside the gene matches. Germline-derived CDR1 and CDR2 are SNHLY and FYNNEI. The CDR3 here is CASSDGRVRDRGAQPQHF. CDR3 DNA sequence: TGTGCCAGCAGTGACGGCAGGGTGCGGGACAGGGGCGCCCAGCCCCAGCATTTT. Drawing the rest from reference TRBV2 and TRBJ1-5, the complete variable domain is EPEVTQTPSHQVTQMGQEVILRCVPISNHLYFYWYRQILGQKVEFLVSFYNNEISEKSEIFDDQFSVERPDGSNFTLKIRSTKLEDSAMYFCASSDGRVRDRGAQPQHFGDGTRLSIL.

V is TRBV6-4 and J is TRBJ2-6, with unresolved D. Germline lookup yields CDR1 MRHNA and CDR2 SNTAGT. The CDR3 is 15 residues long. V dropped 5 bases and J dropped 0 bases, with 8 bases sitting between them. This CDR3 is CASSPLSSGANVLTF. The CDR3, as DNA: TGTGCCAGCAGTCCCCTTTCCTCTGGGGCCAACGTCCTGACTTTC.

The CDR3 reads CASSTRGGQGKNTEAFF. The CDR3 DNA sequence: TGCGCCAGCAGCACAAGGGGGGGACAGGGGAAGAACACTGAAGCTTTCTTT. V is TRBV5-1 and J is TRBJ1-1, with 10 bases aligning to TRBD1. Germline V CDR1 and CDR2: SGHRS, YFSETQ. The trim removed 4 bases at V and 1 base at J, leaving 10 bases unmatched. CDR3 length equals 17 residues.

V usage is TRBV10-3 and J usage is TRBJ2-7; TRBD2 aligns across 7 bases. The CDR3 runs to 14 residues. The germline gives CDR1 ENHRY, CDR2 SYGVKD. Germline trimming cut 10 bases from V and 2 bases from J; bases unmatched to any gene: 11. Here the CDR3 DNA reads TGTGCCACCGTAGCGGGCGCGGATACCTACGAGCAGTACTTC. This sequence encodes CATVAGADTYEQYF.

The CDR3 DNA is TGTGCCAGCAGCCTAGACAGGTTGGGGAACACCGGGGAGCTGTTTTTT. This codes for CASSLDRLGNTGELFF. V usage is TRBV11-1 and J usage is TRBJ2-2, with D perhaps matching TRBD1 (6 bases). The CDR3 spans 16 residues. Trimming pared 5 bases from V and 1 base from J, leaving 14 bases between. CDR1 is SGHAT and CDR2 is FQDESV in the germline V gene (reference sequence).

This clone was found a few times. The chain is built from TRBV7-2 and TRBJ1-3; D ambiguous. This CDR3 has 15 residues. Trimming left V 2 bases short and J 2 bases short, with 10 bases between. The germline V gene encodes CDR1 SGHTA and CDR2 FQGNSA. CDR3 amino acids: CASSLKGSAGNTIYF. CDR3 DNA sequence: TGTGCCAGCAGCTTAAAAGGCAGCGCTGGAAACACCATATATTTT.

The chain employs TRBV19 and TRBJ2-3; 11 nucleotides align to TRBD2. There are 15 residues in the CDR3. The germline V gene has CDR1 LNHDA and CDR2 SQIVND (reference sequence). Trimming removed 5 bases from V and 1 base from J; junction bases left unmatched: 2. CDR3 sequence (DNA): TGTGCCAGTAGTTTACTAGCGGGAGGCACAGATACGCAGTATTTT. Protein sequence: CASSLLAGGTDTQYF. Combining the CDR3 with reference TRBV19 and TRBJ2-3 gives the whole variable domain DGGITQSPKYLFRKEGQNVTLSCEQNLNHDAMYWYRQDPGQGLRLIYYSQIVNDFQKGDIAEGYSVSREKKESFPLTVTSAQKNPTAFYLCASSLLAGGTDTQYFGPGTRLTVL.